Given below is one T cell receptor beta chain in context. The antigen is undetermined. A much larger clone sits a single nucleotide away, making a read error possible. Synthesis of TCR beta cDNA was carried out from 500 ng total RNA with a constant-region primer. Slightly modified ARM-PCR served as the procedure for the TCR beta libraries. These libraries came from three rounds of nested multiplex PCR. TRBV1-TRBV30 forward primers paired with a C-beta reverse primer were used in the first two PCR rounds, which ran roughly 11 cycles each. TCRdb independently ran MiXCR on the multiplex PCR reads; one entry per CDR3 protein. The profile shows some 320,000 distinct CDR3 sequences, 65% of them singletons. The sample comes from a study of tumor-infiltrating lymphocytes in primary liver carcinoma. On the study more broadly: Men as well as women, aged 30 to 69 years, made up the patients. Samples returned roughly 3.65 to 7.5 million productive TCRbeta reads, a yield that was similar across tissue types.

Extraction also yielded germline DNA, while blood RNA was obtained from unsorted whole blood. Study findings and constraints: Each sample was bulk and unsorted; consequently, CD4+ and CD8+ repertoires were not compared. Tumor-blood pairs (like tumor-adjacent pairs) overlapped less than tumor region pairs did.

From germline, CDR1 is SQVTM and CDR2 ANQGSEA. With 8 bases clipped from V and 5 bases from J, the junction kept 11 bases outside the gene matches. The CDR3 consists of 15 residues. The chain recombines TRBV29-1 with TRBJ2-1, with 11 bases lining up with TRBD2. The clonotype comes from a man aged 35 to 55 with primary liver carcinoma and hepatitis B virus infection. The source material was peripheral blood. The CDR3 sequence is CSRTMGTSGDNEQFF. In DNA form, the CDR3 reads TGCAGCAGAACAATGGGGACTAGCGGCGACAATGAGCAGTTCTTC.